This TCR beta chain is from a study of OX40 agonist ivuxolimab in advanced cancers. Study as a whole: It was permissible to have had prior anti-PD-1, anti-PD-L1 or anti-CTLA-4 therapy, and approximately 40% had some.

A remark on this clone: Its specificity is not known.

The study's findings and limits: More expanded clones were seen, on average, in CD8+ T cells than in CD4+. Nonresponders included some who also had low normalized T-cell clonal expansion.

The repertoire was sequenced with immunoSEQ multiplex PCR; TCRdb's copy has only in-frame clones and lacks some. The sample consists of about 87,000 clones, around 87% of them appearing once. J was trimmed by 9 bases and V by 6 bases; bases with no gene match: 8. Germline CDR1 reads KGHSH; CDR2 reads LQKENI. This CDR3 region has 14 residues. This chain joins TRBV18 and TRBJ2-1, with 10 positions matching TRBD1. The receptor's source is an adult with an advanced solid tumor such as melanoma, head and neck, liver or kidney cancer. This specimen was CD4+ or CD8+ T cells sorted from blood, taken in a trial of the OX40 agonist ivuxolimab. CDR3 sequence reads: CASSGTGVESEQFF. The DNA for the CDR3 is TGTGCCAGCTCGGGGACAGGGGTCGAGAGTGAGCAGTTCTTC.